One and the same sample provided the 27 T cell receptor beta chains below, sequenced in a study of blood T cell repertoires in COVID-19. Some clones are missing from TCRdb's copy, which holds only in-frame ones; the method was immunoSEQ multiplex PCR. Of roughly 340,000 clones listed, approximately 89% were seen once; the top ten hold 1.5% to 2%. Sequenced input: PBMCs or T cells enriched from blood (not recorded which). These receptors were taken from a man aged 40-49 years in a cohort exposed to, infected with or recovered from COVID-19 (not recorded which).

The V and J genes are TRBV5-5 and TRBJ1-4; D remains ambiguous. CDR3 length: 16 residues. Trimming cost V 4 bases and J 0 bases, with 13 bases left between them. Germline CDR1 reads SGHKS; CDR2 reads YYEKEE (reference sequence). The CDR3 DNA is TGTGCCAGCAGCCCTCTAACCTCTGCAACTAATGAAAAACTGTTTTTT. Amino acid sequence: CASSPLTSATNEKLFF.

V usage is TRBV4-1 and J usage is TRBJ2-4; 7 bases fit TRBD2. V was pared by 4 bases and J by 3 bases, with 9 bases of the junction left unmatched. Germline V gene data show CDR1 as MGHRA and CDR2 as YSYEKL. The CDR3 spans 16 residues. The CDR3 sequence is CASSPQAREGKNIQYF. The CDR3, as DNA: TGCGCCAGCAGCCCCCAGGCGAGGGAGGGCAAAAACATTCAGTACTTC.

The V call is TRBV3-1 (or the pseudogene TRBV3-2), the J call TRBJ2-7, with D perhaps matching TRBD2 (7 bases). Deletions cut 0 bases from V and 6 bases from J, with 15 bases between. The CDR3 is made up of 15 amino acids. In germline, CDR1 is LGHDT, CDR2 YNNKEL (reference sequence). The CDR3 DNA reads as TGTGCCAGCAGCCAAGATGGGGGCGGGGGAGGCGAGCAGTACTTC. It encodes CASSQDGGGGGEQYF.

J is TRBJ1-1 and V is TRBV6-5, with D possibly TRBD1 on 5 matching bases. The CDR3 covers 16 residues. CDR1 is MNHEY and CDR2 is SVGAGI in the germline V gene. Trimming shortened V by 0 bases and J by 4 bases, and 15 bases separated the two germline ends. CDR3 nucleotides: TGTGCCAGCAGTTACTCCCTAGGGCAGGGCGTCACTGAAGCTTTCTTT. Encoded protein: CASSYSLGQGVTEAFF.

The rearrangement uses TRBV2 and TRBJ1-1; TRBD1 is a possible D gene (5 bases). Germline V gene sequence: CDR1 SNHLY, CDR2 FYNNEI. Trimming left V 6 bases short and J 3 bases short, with 17 bases between. This CDR3 comprises 15 residues. This CDR3 reads CASSRLLPGDTEAFF. The CDR3 DNA sequence: TGTGCCAGCAGCCGCCTACTGCCGGGGGACACTGAAGCTTTCTTT.

This chain uses TRBV6-5 with TRBJ2-2; 9 bases agree with TRBD1. The junction had 3 bases not matched to a gene; V was cut back by 7 bases and J by 3 bases. There are 14 residues in the CDR3. CDR1 and CDR2 (germline): MNHEY, SVGAGI. As DNA, the CDR3 is TGTGCCAGCAAAAGGACAGGGGACACCGGGGAGCTGTTTTTT. Protein: CASKRTGDTGELFF.

The chain is built from TRBV5-4 and TRBJ2-1; 10 bases are shared with TRBD1. The V segment lost 3 bases and the J segment 4 bases; nucleotides outside the gene matches: 7. Germline loops: CDR1 SGHNT, CDR2 YYREEE (reference sequence). The CDR3 has 16 amino acids. Written as DNA, the CDR3 is TGTGCCAGCAGCTACTGGACAGGGGGGGAGTACAATGAGCAGTTCTTC. It codes for CASSYWTGGEYNEQFF.

V usage is TRBV13 and J usage is TRBJ1-3, with a tentative D call TRBD1 (6 bases). The CDR3 is made up of 15 amino acids. The V gene's germline CDR1 is PRHDT and CDR2 FYEKMQ (reference sequence). The germline V and J ends were trimmed by 5 bases and 0 bases, with 11 bases remaining between them. The chain's CDR3 is CASSRRDISGNTIYF. DNA for the CDR3: TGTGCCAGCAGCCGACGGGACATCTCTGGAAACACCATATATTTT.

The J gene is TRBJ2-5, the V gene TRBV14; D may be TRBD1 (6 bases). Germline lookup yields CDR1 SGHDN and CDR2 FVKESK. V lost 0 bases and J lost 5, with 25 bases in between. This CDR3 has 19 amino acids. The CDR3 DNA follows: TGTGCCAGCAGCCAAGAGAGGGGGTCCGTTCAAGATTCGAAGGAGACCCAGTACTTC. Amino acids: CASSQERGSVQDSKETQYF.

The chain joins TRBV6-5 to TRBJ2-5; D is ambiguous. CDR3 length equals 12 residues. The germline V and J ends were trimmed by 7 bases and 4 bases, with 10 bases remaining between them. In germline, CDR1 is MNHEY, CDR2 SVGAGI. The CDR3 sequence: CASTTSRETQYF. The CDR3, as DNA: TGTGCCAGCACGACATCGAGAGAGACCCAGTACTTC.

This rearrangement joins TRBV10-3 to TRBJ1-3; D is unclear. Germline V lookup: CDR1 ENHRY, CDR2 SYGVKD. The CDR3 runs to 16 residues. Trimming pared 6 bases from V and 2 bases from J, leaving 17 bases between. CDR3 loop: CAIRPQTLGPGNTIYF. CDR3 DNA sequence: TGTGCCATCAGACCACAAACCCTGGGCCCTGGAAACACCATATATTTT.

This clone was detected only once. V is TRBV28 and J is TRBJ1-2, with TRBD1 identical over 9 bases. J was trimmed by 5 bases and V by 7 bases; bases with no gene match: 8. Germline values: CDR1 MDHEN, CDR2 SYDVKM. The CDR3 loop spans 14 amino acids. The CDR3: CASIPTGGGYGYTF. CDR3 in DNA: TGTGCCAGCATCCCAACAGGGGGCGGGTATGGCTACACCTTC.

V is TRBV28 and J is TRBJ2-2, with a tentative D call TRBD2 (7 bases). The CDR3 covers 15 residues. Germline assignment: CDR1 MDHEN and CDR2 SYDVKM. V lost 7 bases to trimming and J lost 6 bases, with 18 bases between them. The CDR3 is CASTPGGPTSGELFF. In DNA form, the CDR3 reads TGTGCCAGCACCCCGGGGGGCCCTACGTCCGGGGAGCTGTTTTTT.

The chain recombines TRBV6-5 with TRBJ2-7; TRBD1 agrees at 9 bases. Germline loops: CDR1 MNHEY, CDR2 SVGAGI. Germline trimming cut 4 bases from V and 6 bases from J; bases unmatched to any gene: 4. The CDR3 totals 13 residues. The CDR3 spells CASSSGQGPEQYF. The CDR3, as DNA: TGTGCCAGCAGTTCGGGACAGGGCCCCGAGCAGTACTTC.

The rearrangement links TRBV18 to TRBJ2-7, with 7 positions matching TRBD1. The CDR3 contains 15 residues. Germline V lookup: CDR1 KGHSH, CDR2 LQKENI. Losses at the gene ends were 3 bases for V and 2 bases for J; bases not matched to a gene: 7. The CDR3 DNA is TGTGCCAGCTCACCTGACAGGGTTTGGCCCTACGAGCAGTACTTC. It encodes CASSPDRVWPYEQYF.

This chain uses TRBV29-1 with TRBJ1-1; TRBD1 agrees at 9 bases. The trim removed 4 bases at V and 9 bases at J, leaving 9 bases unmatched. This CDR3 has 13 residues. Looked up from germline, CDR1 is SQVTM and CDR2 is ANQGSEA. The CDR3 region has the DNA TGCAGCGTTGCCCTGGACAGGGGACAAAAAGCTTTCTTT. It specifies CSVALDRGQKAFF.

In regard to this clone: Other DNA sequences from this sample encode an identical CDR3 as well. V is TRBV18 and J is TRBJ2-7; 11 bases are a match to TRBD2. The CDR3 is 15 residues long. V lost 3 bases, J lost 2 bases, and 3 bases stayed unmatched. Germline CDR1 reads KGHSH; CDR2 reads LQKENI. In nucleotides, the CDR3 is TGTGCCAGCTCACCGGGGACTAGCGGTACCTACGAGCAGTACTTC. Encoded protein: CASSPGTSGTYEQYF.

The V gene is TRBV4-1, the J gene TRBJ2-7; possible D gene TRBD1, 5 bases. The V and J ends lost 1 base and 3 bases respectively, with 13 bases between them. CDR1 and CDR2 (germline): MGHRA, YSYEKL. The CDR3 loop spans 15 amino acids. CDR3 DNA sequence: TGCGCCAGCAGCCAAGTTATTGACAGCTACTACGAGCAGTACTTC. Translating gives CASSQVIDSYYEQYF.

The rearrangement joins TRBV5-1 to TRBJ1-2; D is unresolved. Per germline, CDR1 SGHRS and CDR2 YFSETQ. The CDR3 totals 14 residues. The V end lost 4 bases, the J end lost 5 bases, and 15 bases lay between the germline ends. CDR3 DNA sequence: TGCGCCAGCAGCCCTGATCGAGGGTTTTATGGCTACACCTTC. Translating it yields CASSPDRGFYGYTF.

The chain employs TRBV7-2 and TRBJ1-1; 11 nucleotides line up with TRBD1. The V gene's germline CDR1 is SGHTA and CDR2 FQGNSA. The CDR3 runs 14 residues. Germline trimming cut 1 base from V and 10 bases from J; bases unmatched to any gene: 5. Here the CDR3 reads CASSLVFGTGGAFF. The CDR3 nucleotides read TGTGCCAGCAGCTTAGTATTTGGGACAGGGGGAGCTTTCTTT.

The rearrangement links TRBV4-2 to TRBJ2-2, with 8 nucleotides matching TRBD2. Losses at the gene ends were 4 bases for V and 6 bases for J; bases not matched to a gene: 7. Germline values: CDR1 LGHNA, CDR2 YNFKEQ. The CDR3 spans 15 residues. The DNA for the CDR3 is TGTGCCAGCAGCCTTCCGGGACTAGTGTCCGGGGAGCTGTTTTTT. Encoded protein: CASSLPGLVSGELFF.

This clone was seen more than once but under ten times. The V gene is TRBV5-4, the J gene TRBJ2-7, with 8 bases identical to TRBD2. V lost 4 bases to trimming and J lost 4 bases; unmatched junction nucleotides: 7. The CDR3 covers 14 residues. The germline gives CDR1 SGHNT, CDR2 YYREEE (reference sequence). The CDR3 DNA reads as TGTGCCAGCAGCACCGGGACTAGTATTTACGAGCAGTACTTC. Protein: CASSTGTSIYEQYF.

The V call is TRBV18, the J call TRBJ2-3; a possible D gene is TRBD2 (6 bases). V was pared by 3 bases and J by 0 bases, with 13 bases between. The length of the CDR3 is 16 residues. From germline, CDR1 is KGHSH and CDR2 LQKENI. The CDR3 nucleotides read TGTGCCAGCTCACCGAGCGTGGGACTTAGCACAGATACGCAGTATTTT. Translated: CASSPSVGLSTDTQYF.

Only a few counts were recorded for this clone. Other DNA sequences in this sample translate to the same CDR3. The chain is built from TRBV19 and TRBJ1-5; D perhaps matches TRBD1 (6 bases). Between the trimmed V and J ends, which lost 6 bases and 4 bases, there was a span of 16 bases. This CDR3 has 15 amino acids. Germline V gives CDR1 LNHDA, CDR2 SQIVND (reference sequence). The CDR3, as DNA: TGTGCCAGTAGCAGTCAGGGGCCAAGGAATCAGCCCCAGCATTTT. As protein: CASSSQGPRNQPQHF.

This clone appeared a single time. The chain joins TRBV5-1 to TRBJ1-4, with 9 bases matching TRBD1. Unmatched junction bases numbered 6, after V lost 2 bases and J lost 7 bases. Germline CDR1 is SGHRS and CDR2 is YFSETQ. This CDR3 has 15 amino acids. CDR3 sequence reads: CASSFRGQGGEKLFF. In nucleotides, the CDR3 is TGCGCCAGCAGCTTTAGGGGACAGGGAGGTGAAAAACTGTTTTTT.

The chain couples TRBV19 to TRBJ2-3; 7 bases are shared with TRBD2. Germline assignment: CDR1 LNHDA and CDR2 SQIVND (reference sequence). V trimming: 5 bases; J trimming: 0 bases; junction bases outside the gene matches: 5. The CDR3 contains 15 residues. The CDR3 coding sequence is TGTGCCAGTAGTCCGAGACTAGCTAGCACAGATACGCAGTATTTT. Protein sequence: CASSPRLASTDTQYF. The full variable domain, in which reference TRBV19 and TRBJ2-3 provide the parts outside the CDR3, is DGGITQSPKYLFRKEGQNVTLSCEQNLNHDAMYWYRQDPGQGLRLIYYSQIVNDFQKGDIAEGYSVSREKKESFPLTVTSAQKNPTAFYLCASSPRLASTDTQYFGPGTRLTVL.

The J gene is TRBJ2-7, the V gene TRBV7-2, with D perhaps matching TRBD1 (5 bases). CDR3 length: 12 residues. V lost 3 bases, J lost 8 bases, and 11 bases lay in between. Germline V gene sequence: CDR1 SGHTA, CDR2 FQGNSA. The CDR3 loop is CASSLQGTKQYF. CDR3 sequence (DNA): TGTGCCAGCAGCTTGCAGGGAACGAAGCAGTACTTC. The variable domain in full, with the rest retrieved from reference TRBV7-2 and TRBJ2-7, is GAGVSQSPSNKVTEKGKDVELRCDPISGHTALYWYRQSLGQGLEFLIYFQGNSAPDKSGLPSDRFSAERTGGSVSTLTIQRTQQEDSAVYLCASSLQGTKQYFGPGTRLTVT.